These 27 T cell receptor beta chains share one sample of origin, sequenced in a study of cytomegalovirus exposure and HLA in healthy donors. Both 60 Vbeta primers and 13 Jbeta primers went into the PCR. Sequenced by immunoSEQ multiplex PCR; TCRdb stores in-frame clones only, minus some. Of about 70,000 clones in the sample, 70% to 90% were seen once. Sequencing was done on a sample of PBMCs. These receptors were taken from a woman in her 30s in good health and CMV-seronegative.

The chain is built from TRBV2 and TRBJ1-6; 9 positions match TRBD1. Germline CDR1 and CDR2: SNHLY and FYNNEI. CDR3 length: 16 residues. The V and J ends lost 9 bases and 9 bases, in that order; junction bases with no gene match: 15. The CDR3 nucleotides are TGTGCCAGTTCACCCCCGGGACAGGGAGCGGGTTCACCCCTCCACTTT. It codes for CASSPPGQGAGSPLHF.

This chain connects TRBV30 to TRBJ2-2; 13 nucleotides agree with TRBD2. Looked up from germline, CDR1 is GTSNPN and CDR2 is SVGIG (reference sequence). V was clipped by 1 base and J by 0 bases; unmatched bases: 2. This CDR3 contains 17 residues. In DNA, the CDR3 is TGTGCCTGGAGTGGGACTAGCGGGAGAACGAACACCGGGGAGCTGTTTTTT. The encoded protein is CAWSGTSGRTNTGELFF. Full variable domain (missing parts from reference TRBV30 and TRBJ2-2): SQTIHQWPATLVQPVGSPLSLECTVEGTSNPNLYWYRQAAGRGLQLLFYSVGIGQISSEVPQNLSASRPQDRQFILSSKKLLLSDSGFYLCAWSGTSGRTNTGELFFGEGSRLTVL.

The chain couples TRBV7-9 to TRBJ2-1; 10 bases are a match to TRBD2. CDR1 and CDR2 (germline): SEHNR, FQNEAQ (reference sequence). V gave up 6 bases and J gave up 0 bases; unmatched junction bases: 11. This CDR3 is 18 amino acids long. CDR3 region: CASRPGLATEGSYNEQFF. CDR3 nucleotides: TGTGCCAGCAGACCGGGACTAGCGACGGAGGGCTCCTACAATGAGCAGTTCTTC.

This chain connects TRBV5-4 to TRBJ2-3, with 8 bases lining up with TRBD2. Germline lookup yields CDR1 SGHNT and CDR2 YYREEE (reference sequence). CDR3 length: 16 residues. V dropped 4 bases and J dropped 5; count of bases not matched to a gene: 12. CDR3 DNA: TGTGCCAGCAGCCTCTGGGGTAGCGGGGTTCGAGATACGCAGTATTTT. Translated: CASSLWGSGVRDTQYF.

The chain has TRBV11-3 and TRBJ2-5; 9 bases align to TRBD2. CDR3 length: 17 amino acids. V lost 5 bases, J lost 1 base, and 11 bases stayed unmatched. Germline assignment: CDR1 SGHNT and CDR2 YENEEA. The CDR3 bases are TGTGCCAGCAGCCCACAGACTAGCGGATTACCCCAAGAGACCCAGTACTTC. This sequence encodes CASSPQTSGLPQETQYF.

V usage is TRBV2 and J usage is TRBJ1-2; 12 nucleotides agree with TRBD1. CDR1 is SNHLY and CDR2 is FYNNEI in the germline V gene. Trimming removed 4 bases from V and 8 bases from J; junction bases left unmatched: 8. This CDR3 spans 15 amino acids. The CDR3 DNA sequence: TGTGCCAGCAGTGGGTGGGGACAGGGGGCTGGAGGCTACACCTTC. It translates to CASSGWGQGAGGYTF.

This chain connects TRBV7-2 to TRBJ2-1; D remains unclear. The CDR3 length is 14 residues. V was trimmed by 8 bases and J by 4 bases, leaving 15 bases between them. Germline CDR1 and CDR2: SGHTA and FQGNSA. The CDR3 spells CASLTPGLYNEQFF. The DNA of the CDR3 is TGTGCCAGCCTTACACCGGGTTTATACAATGAGCAGTTCTTC.

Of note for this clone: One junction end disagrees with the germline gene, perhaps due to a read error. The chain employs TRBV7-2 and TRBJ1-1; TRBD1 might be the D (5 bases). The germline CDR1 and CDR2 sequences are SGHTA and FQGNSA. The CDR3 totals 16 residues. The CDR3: CASSLGVGRVNTEAFF. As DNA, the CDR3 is TGTGCTAGCAGCTTAGGTGTGGGCAGGGTGAACACTGAAGCTTTCTTT. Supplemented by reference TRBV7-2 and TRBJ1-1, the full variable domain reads GAGVSQSPSNKVTEKGKDVELRCDPISGHTALYWYRQSLGQGLEFLIYFQGNSAPDKSGLPSDRFSAERTGGSVSTLTIQRTQQEDSAVYLCASSLGVGRVNTEAFFGQGTRLTVV.

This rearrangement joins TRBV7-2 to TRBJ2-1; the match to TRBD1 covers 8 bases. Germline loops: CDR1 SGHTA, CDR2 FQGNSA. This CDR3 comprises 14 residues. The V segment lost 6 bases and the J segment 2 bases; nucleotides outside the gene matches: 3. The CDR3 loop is CASRGTGPYNEQFF. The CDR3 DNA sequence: TGTGCCAGCAGGGGGACAGGACCCTACAATGAGCAGTTCTTC.

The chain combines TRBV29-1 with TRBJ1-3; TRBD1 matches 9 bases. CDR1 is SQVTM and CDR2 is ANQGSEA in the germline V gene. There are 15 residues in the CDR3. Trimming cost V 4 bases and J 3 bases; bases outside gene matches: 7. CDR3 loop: CSVGQGGSRGNTIYF. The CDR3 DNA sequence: TGCAGCGTTGGACAGGGGGGTTCTCGTGGAAACACCATATATTTT. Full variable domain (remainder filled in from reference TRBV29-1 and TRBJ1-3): SAVISQKPSRDICQRGTSLTIQCQVDSQVTMMFWYRQQPGQSLTLIATANQGSEATYESGFVIDKFPISRPNLTFSTLTVSNMSPEDSSIYLCSVGQGGSRGNTIYFGEGSWLTVV.

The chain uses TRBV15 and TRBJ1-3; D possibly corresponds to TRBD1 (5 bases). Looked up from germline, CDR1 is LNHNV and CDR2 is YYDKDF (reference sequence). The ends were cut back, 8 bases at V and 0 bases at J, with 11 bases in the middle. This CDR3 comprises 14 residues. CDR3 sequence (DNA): TGTGCCACCTCAACCGACAGCTCTGGAAACACCATATATTTT. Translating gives CATSTDSSGNTIYF. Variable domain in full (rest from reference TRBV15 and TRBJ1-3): DAMVIQNPRYQVTQFGKPVTLSCSQTLNHNVMYWYQQKSSQAPKLLFHYYDKDFNNEADTPDNFQSRRPNTSFCFLDIRSPGLGDTAMYLCATSTDSSGNTIYFGEGSWLTVV.

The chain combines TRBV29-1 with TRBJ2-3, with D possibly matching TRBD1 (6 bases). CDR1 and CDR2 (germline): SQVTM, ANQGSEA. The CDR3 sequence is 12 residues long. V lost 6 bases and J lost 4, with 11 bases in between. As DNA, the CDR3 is TGCAGCGTACAGGGTCTCGCAGATACGCAGTATTTT. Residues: CSVQGLADTQYF.

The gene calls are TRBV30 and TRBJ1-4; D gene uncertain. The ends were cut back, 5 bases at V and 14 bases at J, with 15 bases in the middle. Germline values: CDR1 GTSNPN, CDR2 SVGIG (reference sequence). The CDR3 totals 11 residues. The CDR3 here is CAWGGNPVLFF. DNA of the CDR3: TGTGCCTGGGGCGGGAACCCGGTTCTGTTTTTT.

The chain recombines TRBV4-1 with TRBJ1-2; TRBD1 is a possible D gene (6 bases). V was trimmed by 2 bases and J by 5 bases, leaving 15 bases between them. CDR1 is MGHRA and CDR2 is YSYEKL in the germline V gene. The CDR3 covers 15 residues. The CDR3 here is CASSQPGQSLYGYTF. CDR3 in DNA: TGCGCCAGCAGCCAACCTGGACAGAGCCTATATGGCTACACCTTC.

Written as DNA, the CDR3 is TGTGCCAGCAGCTTGGGGGGTAGTAGCTCCTACAATGAGCAGTTCTTC. Its translation is CASSLGGSSSYNEQFF. The chain uses TRBV4-2 and TRBJ2-1; a weak D match, TRBD2 (6 bases). Trimming cost V 5 bases and J 0 bases, with 14 bases left between them. The CDR3 extends over 16 amino acids. Germline loops: CDR1 LGHNA, CDR2 YNFKEQ.

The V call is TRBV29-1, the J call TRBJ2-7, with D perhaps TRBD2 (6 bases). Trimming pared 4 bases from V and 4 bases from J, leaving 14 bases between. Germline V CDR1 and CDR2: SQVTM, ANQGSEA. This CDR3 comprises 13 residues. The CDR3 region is CSVGGTGIYEQYF. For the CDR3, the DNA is TGCAGCGTTGGGGGGACTGGTATTTACGAGCAGTACTTC.

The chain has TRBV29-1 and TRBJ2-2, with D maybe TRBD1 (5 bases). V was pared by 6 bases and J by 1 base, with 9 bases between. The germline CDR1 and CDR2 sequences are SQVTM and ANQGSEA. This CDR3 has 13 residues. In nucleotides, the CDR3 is TGCAGCGTAGAGCAGGGGAACACCGGGGAGCTGTTTTTT. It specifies CSVEQGNTGELFF.

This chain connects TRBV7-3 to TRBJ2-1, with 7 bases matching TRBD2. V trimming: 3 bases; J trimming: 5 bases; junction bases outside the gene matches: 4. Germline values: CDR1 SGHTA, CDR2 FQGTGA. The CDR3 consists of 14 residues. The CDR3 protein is CASSFSLADNEQFF. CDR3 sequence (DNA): TGTGCCAGCAGCTTCAGTCTAGCGGACAATGAGCAGTTCTTC. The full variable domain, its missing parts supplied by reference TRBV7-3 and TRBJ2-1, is GAGVSQTPSNKVTEKGKYVELRCDPISGHTALYWYRQSLGQGPEFLIYFQGTGAADDSGLPNDRFFAVRPEGSVSTLKIQRTERGDSAVYLCASSFSLADNEQFFGPGTRLTVL.

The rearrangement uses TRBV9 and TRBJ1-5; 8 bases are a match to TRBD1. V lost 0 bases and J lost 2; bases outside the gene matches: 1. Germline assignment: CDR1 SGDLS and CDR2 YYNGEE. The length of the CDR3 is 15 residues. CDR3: CASSVGDRRNQPQHF. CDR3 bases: TGTGCCAGCAGCGTAGGGGACAGGCGCAATCAGCCCCAGCATTTT.

The chain's CDR3 is CASSLLSSGPTDTQYF. The CDR3 coding sequence is TGCGCCAGCAGCTTGTTGTCTAGCGGACCCACAGATACGCAGTATTTT. The gene calls are TRBV5-1 and TRBJ2-3, with 7 bases fitting TRBD2. The CDR3 is made up of 16 amino acids. Germline trimming cut 1 base from V and 2 bases from J; bases unmatched to any gene: 7. The V gene's germline CDR1 is SGHRS and CDR2 YFSETQ.

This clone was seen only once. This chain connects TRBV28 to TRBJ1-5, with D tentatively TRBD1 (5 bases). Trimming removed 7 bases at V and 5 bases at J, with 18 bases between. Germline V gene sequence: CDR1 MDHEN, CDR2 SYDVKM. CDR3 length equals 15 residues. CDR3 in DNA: TGTGCCAGCAATTCAATAACAAGGGGTCATCAGCCCCAGCATTTT. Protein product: CASNSITRGHQPQHF.

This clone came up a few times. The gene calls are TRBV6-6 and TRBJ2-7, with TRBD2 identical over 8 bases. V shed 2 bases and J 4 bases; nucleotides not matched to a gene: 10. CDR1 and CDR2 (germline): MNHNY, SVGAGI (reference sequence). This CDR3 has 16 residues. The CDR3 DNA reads TGTGCCAGCAGTTACCTCGGGGGGGAGGGCCAATACGAGCAGTACTTC. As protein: CASSYLGGEGQYEQYF.

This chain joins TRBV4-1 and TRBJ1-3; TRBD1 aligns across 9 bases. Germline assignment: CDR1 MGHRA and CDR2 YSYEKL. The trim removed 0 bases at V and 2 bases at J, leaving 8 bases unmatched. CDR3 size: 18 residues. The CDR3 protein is CASSQEGGQGPTGNTIYF. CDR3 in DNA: TGCGCCAGCAGCCAAGAAGGGGGACAGGGTCCCACTGGAAACACCATATATTTT.

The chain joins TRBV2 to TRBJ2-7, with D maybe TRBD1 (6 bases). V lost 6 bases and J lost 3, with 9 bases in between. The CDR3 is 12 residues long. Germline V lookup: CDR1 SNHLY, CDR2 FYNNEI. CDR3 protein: CASSQDSYEQYF. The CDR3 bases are TGTGCCAGCAGCCAGGACAGCTACGAGCAGTACTTC.

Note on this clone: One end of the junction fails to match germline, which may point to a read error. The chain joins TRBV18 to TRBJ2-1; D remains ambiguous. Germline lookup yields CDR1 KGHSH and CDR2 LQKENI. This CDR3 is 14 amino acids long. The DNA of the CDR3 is TGTGCCAGCTCTCCACCCCAGGATTACAATGAGCAGTTCTTC. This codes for CASSPPQDYNEQFF.

Here the CDR3 DNA reads TGTGCCAGCAGTTTACAGGGAAGTGGATCCTACGAGCAGTACTTC. Translating it yields CASSLQGSGSYEQYF. The J gene is TRBJ2-7, the V gene TRBV27; weak D call: TRBD1 (5 bases). Germline CDR1 and CDR2: MNHEY and SMNVEV (reference sequence). V was shortened by 2 bases and J by 1 base, with 12 bases between the two germline ends. This CDR3 contains 15 residues.

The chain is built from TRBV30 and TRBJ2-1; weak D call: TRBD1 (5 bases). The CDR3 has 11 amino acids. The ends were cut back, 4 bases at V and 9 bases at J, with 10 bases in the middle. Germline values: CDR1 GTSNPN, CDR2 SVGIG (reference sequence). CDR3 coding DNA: TGTGCCTGGATGCTACAGGTTGAGCAGTTCTTC. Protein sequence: CAWMLQVEQFF.